These T cell receptor beta chains were read from a single sample in a study of blood T cell repertoires in COVID-19. Assay: immunoSEQ multiplex PCR; the TCRdb copy retains only in-frame clones and omits some. The sample carries 110,000 to 150,000 clones, 79% recorded once. The sequencing input was peripheral blood. The receptors derive from a man in his fifties with active or convalescent COVID-19. Both conserved end residues are part of each CDR3. Each record gives: CDR3 length, clone size, J gene, D gene, V gene, CDR3 protein, CDR3 DNA. D genes are given only for firm matches. Clone size, where shown, is once, few, many, or a class for clones that have expanded.

len: 17; abundance: -; j_gene: TRBJ2-3; d_gene: TRBD2; v_gene: TRBV5-8; CDR3aa: CASSPGLAGVSTDTQYF; CDR3nt: TGTGCCAGCAGCCCTGGACTAGCGGGAGTTAGCACAGATACGCAGTATTTT
len: 15; abundance: -; j_gene: TRBJ1-5; d_gene: -; v_gene: TRBV29-1; CDR3aa: CSVAEGSPGEQPQHF; CDR3nt: TGCAGCGTTGCGGAGGGAAGTCCAGGAGAACAGCCCCAGCATTTT
len: 15; abundance: -; j_gene: TRBJ2-7; d_gene: -; v_gene: TRBV3-1/TRBV3-2; CDR3aa: CASSQASEASFEQYF; CDR3nt: TGTGCCAGCAGCCAAGCGTCCGAGGCATCTTTCGAGCAGTACTTC
len: 15; abundance: few; j_gene: TRBJ2-2; d_gene: TRBD1; v_gene: TRBV3-1/TRBV3-2; CDR3aa: CASRYGQGRSVELFF; CDR3nt: TGTGCCAGCAGATACGGACAGGGAAGAAGTGTGGAGCTGTTTTTT
len: 15; abundance: -; j_gene: TRBJ2-5; d_gene: TRBD2; v_gene: TRBV19; CDR3aa: CASSRLAGVGETQYF; CDR3nt: TGTGCCAGTAGTAGACTAGCGGGAGTGGGAGAGACCCAGTACTTC
len: 14; abundance: -; j_gene: TRBJ1-1; d_gene: -; v_gene: TRBV5-1; CDR3aa: CASSLERGNTEAFF; CDR3nt: TGCGCCAGCAGCTTGGAGCGAGGGAACACTGAAGCTTTCTTT
len: 14; abundance: -; j_gene: TRBJ1-2; d_gene: TRBD1; v_gene: TRBV11-2; CDR3aa: CASSFGQVRDGYTF; CDR3nt: TGTGCCAGCAGCTTCGGACAGGTGCGGGATGGCTACACCTTC
len: 13; abundance: -; j_gene: TRBJ1-2; d_gene: TRBD1; v_gene: TRBV19; CDR3aa: CASSNGQGYGYTF; CDR3nt: TGTGCCAGTAGCAACGGACAGGGCTATGGCTACACCTTC
len: 13; abundance: once; j_gene: TRBJ2-1; d_gene: TRBD1; v_gene: TRBV19; CDR3aa: CASSIQGAGEQFF; CDR3nt: TGTGCCAGTAGTATTCAGGGGGCCGGCGAGCAGTTCTTC
len: 15; abundance: -; j_gene: TRBJ2-1; d_gene: TRBD2; v_gene: TRBV30; CDR3aa: CAWSEPAGVHNEQFF; CDR3nt: TGTGCCTGGAGTGAGCCGGCGGGGGTCCACAATGAGCAGTTCTTC
len: 17; abundance: -; j_gene: TRBJ2-7; d_gene: -; v_gene: TRBV14; CDR3aa: CASSQARLSGLSDEQYF; CDR3nt: TGTGCCAGCAGCCAAGCGCGTCTGAGCGGGTTGTCCGACGAGCAGTACTTC
len: 11; abundance: -; j_gene: TRBJ2-7; d_gene: -; v_gene: TRBV2; CDR3aa: CAGAFSYEQYF; CDR3nt: TGTGCCGGGGCGTTCTCCTACGAGCAGTACTTC
len: 14; abundance: -; j_gene: TRBJ1-2; d_gene: TRBD1; v_gene: TRBV28; CDR3aa: CASSWIDRVWGYTF; CDR3nt: TGTGCCAGCAGTTGGATTGACAGGGTCTGGGGCTACACCTTC
len: 15; abundance: -; j_gene: TRBJ2-5; d_gene: TRBD1; v_gene: TRBV7-7; CDR3aa: CASSKDRGLPETQYF; CDR3nt: TGTGCTAGCAGCAAGGACAGGGGTTTACCTGAGACCCAGTACTTC
len: 16; abundance: -; j_gene: TRBJ1-3; d_gene: -; v_gene: TRBV5-5; CDR3aa: CASSLAGAASGNTIYF; CDR3nt: TGTGCCAGCAGCTTGGCAGGGGCAGCCTCTGGAAACACCATATATTTT
len: 18; abundance: -; j_gene: TRBJ2-5; d_gene: TRBD1; v_gene: TRBV28; CDR3aa: CASRVLIGQGALMETQYF; CDR3nt: TGTGCCAGCAGGGTTCTGATAGGACAGGGGGCCTTAATGGAGACCCAGTACTTC
len: 14; abundance: -; j_gene: TRBJ2-7; d_gene: -; v_gene: TRBV6-5; CDR3aa: CASSYGATSLEQYF; CDR3nt: TGTGCCAGCAGTTACGGGGCGACCTCCCTCGAGCAGTACTTC
len: 22; abundance: -; j_gene: TRBJ2-1; d_gene: -; v_gene: TRBV21-1; CDR3aa: CASSKVGTGVTSGKAWYNEQFF; CDR3nt: TGTGCCAGCAGCAAAGTGGGGACAGGGGTGACTAGCGGGAAGGCTTGGTACAATGAGCAGTTCTTC
len: 13; abundance: -; j_gene: TRBJ1-2; d_gene: TRBD1; v_gene: TRBV5-1; CDR3aa: CASSYDRGYGYTF; CDR3nt: TGCGCCAGCAGCTACGACAGGGGCTATGGCTACACCTTC
len: 13; abundance: -; j_gene: TRBJ2-7; d_gene: -; v_gene: TRBV5-6; CDR3aa: CASSVRGVDEQYF; CDR3nt: TGTGCCAGCAGCGTGCGGGGAGTAGACGAGCAGTACTTC
len: 15; abundance: -; j_gene: TRBJ2-5; d_gene: TRBD1; v_gene: TRBV19; CDR3aa: CASSRGQGGQETQYF; CDR3nt: TGTGCCAGTAGTCGGGGACAGGGAGGGCAAGAGACCCAGTACTTC
len: 14; abundance: -; j_gene: TRBJ2-7; d_gene: TRBD2; v_gene: TRBV28; CDR3aa: CASLLTSGSGEQYF; CDR3nt: TGTGCCAGCCTTCTGACTAGCGGGAGCGGTGAGCAGTACTTC
len: 17; abundance: -; j_gene: TRBJ2-5; d_gene: -; v_gene: TRBV7-3; CDR3aa: CASSSGVQRGGQETQYF; CDR3nt: TGTGCCAGCAGCTCCGGTGTCCAGCGAGGGGGCCAAGAGACCCAGTACTTC
len: 19; abundance: -; j_gene: TRBJ2-3; d_gene: TRBD2; v_gene: TRBV6-6; CDR3aa: CASSHRLAGGPTSTDTQYF; CDR3nt: TGTGCCAGCAGTCACCGACTAGCGGGAGGGCCAACTAGCACAGATACGCAGTATTTT
len: 15; abundance: -; j_gene: TRBJ1-2; d_gene: TRBD1; v_gene: TRBV25-1; CDR3aa: CASSERPGQGVGYTF; CDR3nt: TGTGCCAGCAGTGAGCGCCCGGGACAGGGAGTCGGCTACACCTTC
len: 14; abundance: -; j_gene: TRBJ2-7; d_gene: TRBD2; v_gene: TRBV27; CDR3aa: CASSFVAGGLEQYF; CDR3nt: TGTGCCAGCAGTTTTGTAGCGGGAGGGCTAGAGCAGTACTTC
len: 13; abundance: -; j_gene: TRBJ2-3; d_gene: -; v_gene: TRBV9; CDR3aa: CASSVSGTDTQYF; CDR3nt: TGTGCCAGCAGCGTTAGCGGCACAGATACGCAGTATTTT
len: 16; abundance: -; j_gene: TRBJ1-1; d_gene: TRBD1; v_gene: TRBV5-1; CDR3aa: CASSTSGTGRGQGAFF; CDR3nt: TGCGCCAGCAGCACCTCCGGGACAGGGCGGGGGCAGGGAGCTTTCTTT
len: 13; abundance: -; j_gene: TRBJ2-3; d_gene: TRBD2; v_gene: TRBV10-3; CDR3aa: CAISTREIDTQYF; CDR3nt: TGTGCCATCAGTACGCGGGAGATAGATACGCAGTATTTT
len: 14; abundance: -; j_gene: TRBJ1-1; d_gene: TRBD1; v_gene: TRBV7-2; CDR3aa: CASSSDRERTEAFF; CDR3nt: TGTGCCAGCAGTTCGGACAGGGAAAGGACTGAAGCTTTCTTT
len: 14; abundance: -; j_gene: TRBJ1-1; d_gene: TRBD1; v_gene: TRBV27; CDR3aa: CASSPRTGYTEAFF; CDR3nt: TGTGCCAGCAGTCCGAGGACAGGTTACACTGAAGCTTTCTTT
len: 14; abundance: -; j_gene: TRBJ1-5; d_gene: -; v_gene: TRBV18; CDR3aa: CASSPDMRDQPQHF; CDR3nt: TGTGCCAGCTCCCCCGACATGAGGGATCAGCCCCAGCATTTT
len: 15; abundance: -; j_gene: TRBJ2-1; d_gene: -; v_gene: TRBV9; CDR3aa: CASSVHGGSYNEQFF; CDR3nt: TGTGCCAGCAGCGTCCACGGAGGCTCCTACAATGAGCAGTTCTTC
len: 15; abundance: -; j_gene: TRBJ1-2; d_gene: -; v_gene: TRBV14; CDR3aa: CASSQERQGYYGYTF; CDR3nt: TGTGCCAGCAGCCAAGAGCGGCAGGGATACTATGGCTACACCTTC
len: 16; abundance: -; j_gene: TRBJ2-1; d_gene: TRBD2; v_gene: TRBV14; CDR3aa: CASSQSRLAGVYEQFF; CDR3nt: TGTGCCAGCAGCCAATCTCGGCTAGCGGGAGTCTATGAGCAGTTCTTC
len: 15; abundance: many; j_gene: TRBJ2-7; d_gene: -; v_gene: TRBV9; CDR3aa: CASSPGGAGGYEQYF; CDR3nt: TGTGCCAGCAGCCCCGGGGGGGCAGGGGGGTACGAGCAGTACTTC
len: 14; abundance: -; j_gene: TRBJ1-1; d_gene: -; v_gene: TRBV10-3; CDR3aa: CAISGNRDIAEAFF; CDR3nt: TGTGCCATCAGTGGAAACAGGGACATCGCTGAAGCTTTCTTT
len: 13; abundance: -; j_gene: TRBJ2-1; d_gene: -; v_gene: TRBV5-1; CDR3aa: CASSLPGYNEQFF; CDR3nt: TGCGCCAGCAGCTTGCCGGGGTACAATGAGCAGTTCTTC
len: 14; abundance: few; j_gene: TRBJ2-1; d_gene: TRBD2; v_gene: TRBV6-4; CDR3aa: CASAGGGSYNEQFF; CDR3nt: TGTGCCAGCGCGGGAGGGGGTTCCTACAATGAGCAGTTCTTC
len: 15; abundance: -; j_gene: TRBJ2-1; d_gene: TRBD1; v_gene: TRBV6-6; CDR3aa: CASSSTGGSLNEQFF; CDR3nt: TGTGCCAGCAGTTCGACAGGGGGCTCCCTTAATGAGCAGTTCTTC
len: 17; abundance: -; j_gene: TRBJ2-7; d_gene: TRBD1; v_gene: TRBV7-9; CDR3aa: CASSGDRTVLLSYEQYF; CDR3nt: TGTGCCAGCAGTGGGGACAGGACTGTTCTACTTTCCTACGAGCAGTACTTC
len: 14; abundance: -; j_gene: TRBJ1-4; d_gene: -; v_gene: TRBV19; CDR3aa: CASSMALLGEKLFF; CDR3nt: TGTGCCAGTAGTATGGCCCTCTTGGGCGAAAAACTGTTTTTT
len: 16; abundance: -; j_gene: TRBJ2-7; d_gene: TRBD2; v_gene: TRBV7-8; CDR3aa: CASSLVPSGSSYEQYF; CDR3nt: TGTGCCAGCAGCTTAGTTCCGAGCGGGAGCTCCTACGAGCAGTACTTC
len: 12; abundance: few; j_gene: TRBJ2-7; d_gene: -; v_gene: TRBV5-8; CDR3aa: CASSPSSYEQYF; CDR3nt: TGTGCCAGCAGCCCTAGCTCCTACGAGCAGTACTTC
len: 15; abundance: -; j_gene: TRBJ2-3; d_gene: -; v_gene: TRBV5-3; CDR3aa: CARSLQALYTDTQYF; CDR3nt: TGTGCCAGAAGCTTACAGGCCCTCTACACAGATACGCAGTATTTT
len: 16; abundance: -; j_gene: TRBJ2-5; d_gene: -; v_gene: TRBV27; CDR3aa: CASSPLPGWAQETQYF; CDR3nt: TGTGCCAGCAGTCCCCTCCCAGGGTGGGCCCAAGAGACCCAGTACTTC
len: 17; abundance: once; j_gene: TRBJ2-1; d_gene: TRBD2; v_gene: TRBV24-1; CDR3aa: CATSGLAGESSYNEQFF; CDR3nt: TGTGCCACCAGTGGACTAGCGGGAGAGAGCTCCTACAATGAGCAGTTCTTC
len: 14; abundance: -; j_gene: TRBJ2-7; d_gene: TRBD1; v_gene: TRBV28; CDR3aa: CASIRGQGKGEQYF; CDR3nt: TGTGCCAGCATTCGCGGACAGGGGAAAGGCGAGCAGTACTTC
len: 13; abundance: few; j_gene: TRBJ2-1; d_gene: -; v_gene: TRBV18; CDR3aa: CASSPTGRNEQFF; CDR3nt: TGTGCCAGCTCACCAACAGGCCGGAATGAGCAGTTCTTC
len: 15; abundance: -; j_gene: TRBJ2-7; d_gene: TRBD2; v_gene: TRBV7-3; CDR3aa: CASSLKLAGGIEQYF; CDR3nt: TGTGCCAGCAGCTTAAAGCTAGCGGGAGGTATCGAGCAGTACTTC
len: 13; abundance: -; j_gene: TRBJ2-5; d_gene: -; v_gene: TRBV6-5; CDR3aa: CASRRGLQETQYF; CDR3nt: TGTGCCAGCAGACGGGGACTCCAAGAGACCCAGTACTTC
len: 15; abundance: -; j_gene: TRBJ2-7; d_gene: TRBD1; v_gene: TRBV11-1; CDR3aa: CASSLPGTAPYEQYF; CDR3nt: TGTGCCAGCAGCTTACCAGGGACAGCACCCTACGAGCAGTACTTC
len: 17; abundance: -; j_gene: TRBJ2-7; d_gene: TRBD2; v_gene: TRBV27; CDR3aa: CASSLSILTSGVYEQYF; CDR3nt: TGTGCCAGCAGTTTGAGTATCCTGACTAGCGGGGTCTACGAGCAGTACTTC
len: 13; abundance: -; j_gene: TRBJ1-6; d_gene: -; v_gene: TRBV30; CDR3aa: CAWETQSESPLHF; CDR3nt: TGTGCCTGGGAGACTCAATCGGAATCACCCCTCCACTTT
len: 14; abundance: -; j_gene: TRBJ2-5; d_gene: -; v_gene: TRBV20-1; CDR3aa: CSASEEGAQETQYF; CDR3nt: TGCAGTGCTAGTGAGGAGGGGGCACAAGAGACCCAGTACTTC
len: 17; abundance: once; j_gene: TRBJ1-5; d_gene: -; v_gene: TRBV28; CDR3aa: CASSLAGSDWSNQPQHF; CDR3nt: TGTGCCAGCAGTTTGGCAGGGTCCGATTGGAGCAATCAGCCCCAGCATTTT
len: 15; abundance: -; j_gene: TRBJ2-5; d_gene: TRBD2; v_gene: TRBV7-2; CDR3aa: CASSPLAGAGETQYF; CDR3nt: TGTGCCAGCAGCCCCCTAGCGGGAGCTGGGGAGACCCAGTACTTC